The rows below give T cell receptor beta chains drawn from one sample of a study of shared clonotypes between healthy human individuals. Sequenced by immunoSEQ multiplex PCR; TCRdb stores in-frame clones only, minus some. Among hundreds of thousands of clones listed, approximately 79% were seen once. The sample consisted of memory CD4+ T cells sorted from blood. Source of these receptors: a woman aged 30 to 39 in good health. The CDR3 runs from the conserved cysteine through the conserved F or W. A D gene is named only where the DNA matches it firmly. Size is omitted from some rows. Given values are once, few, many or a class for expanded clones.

CDR3: CASSLGTYSATGELFF; DNA: TGTGCCAGCAGCCTAGGGACCTATAGCGCTACCGGGGAGCTGTTTTTT; V: TRBV11-3; size: NA; D: NA; J: TRBJ2-2
CDR3: CASSWGAYEQYF; DNA: TGTGCCAGCAGTTGGGGAGCCTACGAGCAGTACTTC; V: TRBV28; size: once; D: NA; J: TRBJ2-7
CDR3: CASSLRNLAQETQYF; DNA: TGCGCCAGCAGCTTGCGCAATCTGGCACAAGAGACCCAGTACTTC; V: TRBV5-1; size: NA; D: NA; J: TRBJ2-5
CDR3: CASSLVPAVEETQYF; DNA: TGCGCCAGCAGCTTGGTCCCGGCGGTAGAAGAGACCCAGTACTTC; V: TRBV5-1; size: NA; D: NA; J: TRBJ2-5
CDR3: CASSFGSGTDTQYF; DNA: TGTGCCAGCAGCTTTGGCAGCGGGACAGATACGCAGTATTTT; V: TRBV7-9; size: NA; D: NA; J: TRBJ2-3
CDR3: CASSLAGHYSNQPQHF; DNA: TGTGCCAGCAGCTTAGCGGGACACTATAGCAATCAGCCCCAGCATTTT; V: TRBV7-2; size: NA; D: NA; J: TRBJ1-5
CDR3: CASSVSAGGFNEQFF; DNA: TGTGCCAGCAGTGTATCAGCGGGAGGCTTCAATGAGCAGTTCTTC; V: TRBV6-4; size: few; D: TRBD2; J: TRBJ2-1
CDR3: CASSLATTGTDTQYF; DNA: TGCGCCAGCAGCTTGGCAACTACAGGGACAGATACGCAGTATTTT; V: TRBV5-1; size: once; D: NA; J: TRBJ2-3
CDR3: CASSELGLQYF; DNA: TGTGCCAGCAGTGAACTAGGCCTGCAGTACTTC; V: TRBV25-1; size: NA; D: NA; J: TRBJ2-7
CDR3: CASSVWAGSDGTDTQYF; DNA: TGTGCCAGTAGTGTTTGGGCAGGGAGTGATGGCACAGATACGCAGTATTTT; V: TRBV19; size: NA; D: NA; J: TRBJ2-3